This entry lists 18 T cell receptor beta chains sequenced from one sample in a study of blood T cell repertoires in COVID-19. Sequencing used immunoSEQ multiplex PCR; TCRdb keeps in-frame clones, though not all of them. Counted here are approximately 300,000 clones, roughly 84% occurring once; the ten biggest clones make up 0.87%. Sequencing was performed on peripheral blood. The receptor set was obtained from a human donor with COVID-19, enrolled during active disease. The donor label of this sample is uncertain.

This clone was seen more than once but under ten times. The genes are TRBV3-1 (or the pseudogene TRBV3-2) and TRBJ1-1; unclear D gene. CDR3 length: 14 residues. The germline gives CDR1 LGHDT, CDR2 YNNKEL (reference sequence). Between the trimmed V and J ends, which lost 5 bases and 1 base, there was a span of 11 bases. DNA for the CDR3: TGTGCCAGCAGCAAACCCGAGGGGAACACTGAAGCTTTCTTT. Its translation: CASSKPEGNTEAFF.

The chain is built from TRBV30 and TRBJ2-2; D gene unclear. In germline, CDR1 is GTSNPN, CDR2 SVGIG (reference sequence). The CDR3 runs 13 residues. V was shortened by 0 bases and J by 8 bases, with 10 bases between the two germline ends. The CDR3 is CAWSVRSSGELFF. CDR3 nucleotides: TGTGCCTGGAGTGTACGAAGTAGTGGGGAGCTGTTTTTT.

The chain is built from TRBV6-1 and TRBJ1-2, with D unclear. Germline V gene sequence: CDR1 MNHNS, CDR2 SASEGT. The CDR3 sequence is 13 residues long. V was shortened by 3 bases and J by 5 bases, with 10 bases between the two germline ends. The CDR3 spells CASSDAGPYGYTF. CDR3 coding DNA: TGTGCCAGCAGTGATGCGGGTCCGTATGGCTACACCTTC.

The chain carries TRBV5-1 and TRBJ2-5; 7 bases map to TRBD2. The CDR3 is 15 amino acids. The V and J ends lost 0 bases and 0 bases, in that order; junction bases with no gene match: 2. Per germline, CDR1 SGHRS and CDR2 YFSETQ. In nucleotides, the CDR3 is TGCGCCAGCAGCTTGGTAGCGGGTCACCAAGAGACCCAGTACTTC. Its translation: CASSLVAGHQETQYF.

The J gene is TRBJ2-7, the V gene TRBV7-9; TRBD1 matches 9 bases. The germline gives CDR1 SEHNR, CDR2 FQNEAQ (reference sequence). This CDR3 has 14 amino acids. V dropped 4 bases and J dropped 6; count of bases not matched to a gene: 7. The CDR3 nucleotides are TGTGCCAGCAGCTCCTCCCGGGACAGGGTCGAGCAGTACTTC. Translation: CASSSSRDRVEQYF.

The chain carries TRBV5-4 and TRBJ1-2; 9 nucleotides match TRBD1. CDR1 and CDR2 (germline): SGHNT, YYREEE (reference sequence). This CDR3 spans 15 amino acids. V lost 3 bases, J lost 6 bases, and 9 bases stayed unmatched. CDR3 nucleotide sequence: TGTGCCAGCAGCTCCCGACAGGGGGGGGCGGATGGCTACACCTTC. The encoded protein is CASSSRQGGADGYTF.

In regard to this clone: The junction departs from the called germline gene at one end, perhaps through a read error. The V gene is TRBV4-3, the J gene TRBJ1-2; TRBD1 is a possible D gene (6 bases). CDR3 length: 14 residues. Germline V gene lookup returns CDR1 LGHNA and CDR2 YSLEER. The CDR3: CASSQETGTTNTLF. The CDR3, as DNA: TGCGCCAGCAGCCAGGAAACCGGGACAACCAATACCCTCTTC.

The CDR3 here is CAWSADRATYGYTF. The CDR3 region has the DNA TGTGCCTGGAGTGCTGACAGGGCAACCTATGGCTACACCTTC. This chain connects TRBV30 to TRBJ1-2, with 7 bases identical to TRBD1. The CDR3 is 14 residues long. Germline-derived CDR1 and CDR2 are GTSNPN and SVGIG (reference sequence). Unmatched junction bases numbered 6, after V lost 1 base and J lost 4 bases.

The chain recombines TRBV20-1 with TRBJ2-7; 7 bases map to TRBD2. The ends lost 3 bases at V and 0 bases at J; junction bases unmatched: 8. Germline values: CDR1 DFQATT, CDR2 SNEGSKA (reference sequence). This CDR3 region has 15 residues. The CDR3 nucleotides are TGCAGTGCTAGTCGAGGGAGGGCCCCCTCCTACGAGCAGTACTTC. This sequence encodes CSASRGRAPSYEQYF.

The chain couples TRBV29-1 to TRBJ2-5; TRBD2 is a possible D gene (5 bases). Deletions cut 4 bases from V and 1 base from J, with 19 bases between. In germline, CDR1 is SQVTM, CDR2 ANQGSEA. The CDR3 covers 16 residues. The CDR3 is CSVGSVRGKRQETQYF. The CDR3 DNA follows: TGCAGCGTTGGGTCGGTCCGGGGTAAGCGCCAAGAGACCCAGTACTTC.

V and J are TRBV27 and TRBJ2-7, with D maybe TRBD1 (6 bases). Trimming cost V 2 bases and J 4 bases, with 15 bases left between them. This CDR3 is built from 15 residues. Germline V gene sequence: CDR1 MNHEY, CDR2 SMNVEV (reference sequence). As DNA, the CDR3 is TGTGCCAGCAGTTTACTTGCGGACAGATCTTACGAGCAGTACTTC. Translated, it gives CASSLLADRSYEQYF.

The V and J genes are TRBV27 and TRBJ1-1; TRBD1 aligns across 9 bases. The V and J ends lost 5 bases and 4 bases, in that order; junction bases with no gene match: 11. Germline V CDR1 and CDR2: MNHEY, SMNVEV (reference sequence). The CDR3 has 16 amino acids. CDR3 amino acids: CASSLGTGSGSTEAFF. As DNA, the CDR3 is TGTGCCAGCAGTCTAGGGACAGGGTCTGGAAGCACTGAAGCTTTCTTT.

The CDR3 region is CAAGTGESHPNSPLHF. Here the CDR3 DNA reads TGTGCGGCCGGGACAGGGGAATCCCACCCCAATTCACCCCTCCACTTT. The rearrangement links TRBV30 to TRBJ1-6, with 10 bases fitting TRBD1. CDR3 length: 16 amino acids. The germline CDR1 and CDR2 sequences are GTSNPN and SVGIG (reference sequence).

This chain uses TRBV3-1 (or the pseudogene TRBV3-2) with TRBJ2-7; D might be TRBD1 (6 bases). Deletions cut 1 base from V and 6 bases from J, with 7 bases between. Per the germline V gene, CDR1 is LGHDT and CDR2 is YNNKEL (reference sequence). The CDR3 has 12 amino acids. The DNA for the CDR3 is TGTGCCAGCAGCCAAGCCAGGGGCGAGCAGTACTTC. As protein: CASSQARGEQYF.

The V gene is TRBV19, the J gene TRBJ2-1; perhaps TRBD2 as D (7 bases). Germline V CDR1 and CDR2: LNHDA, SQIVND (reference sequence). The CDR3 spans 18 residues. The V end was cut by 0 bases, the J end by 3 bases, with 18 bases between. CDR3 in amino acids: CASSIDIGGGSYYNEQFF. DNA of the CDR3: TGTGCCAGTAGTATAGATATAGGCGGGGGCAGCTACTACAATGAGCAGTTCTTC.

The chain carries TRBV10-1 and TRBJ1-4; the D gene is possibly TRBD1 (5 bases). The ends were cut back, 4 bases at V and 7 bases at J, with 13 bases in the middle. Germline V CDR1 and CDR2: WNHNN, SYGVQD (reference sequence). CDR3 length: 14 residues. CDR3 sequence: CASSAARDFEKLFF. DNA for the CDR3: TGCGCCAGCAGTGCGGCCAGGGATTTTGAAAAACTGTTTTTT.

The chain uses TRBV29-1 and TRBJ1-1; the D gene is possibly TRBD1 (6 bases). There are 13 residues in the CDR3. The V end lost 0 bases, the J end lost 10 bases, and 15 bases lay between the germline ends. Per the germline V gene, CDR1 is SQVTM and CDR2 is ANQGSEA. The CDR3 nucleotides read TGCAGCGTTGAAGAAGTTATGTCAGGGGCAGCTTTCTTT. It is translated as CSVEEVMSGAAFF.

A few counts support this clone. The chain recombines TRBV11-1 with TRBJ2-3; D might be TRBD2 (5 bases). This CDR3 is built from 16 residues. Trimming cost V 4 bases and J 0 bases, with 14 bases left between them. From germline, CDR1 is SGHAT and CDR2 FQDESV (reference sequence). CDR3 nucleotide sequence: TGTGCCAGCAGCTCTACTCAGCGGAGAAGCACAGATACGCAGTATTTT. Translation: CASSSTQRRSTDTQYF. The full variable domain, completed using reference TRBV11-1 and TRBJ2-3, is EAEVAQSPRYKITEKSQAVAFWCDPISGHATLYWYRQILGQGPELLVQFQDESVVDDSQLPKDRFSAERLKGVDSTLKIQPAELGDSAMYLCASSSTQRRSTDTQYFGPGTRLTVL.